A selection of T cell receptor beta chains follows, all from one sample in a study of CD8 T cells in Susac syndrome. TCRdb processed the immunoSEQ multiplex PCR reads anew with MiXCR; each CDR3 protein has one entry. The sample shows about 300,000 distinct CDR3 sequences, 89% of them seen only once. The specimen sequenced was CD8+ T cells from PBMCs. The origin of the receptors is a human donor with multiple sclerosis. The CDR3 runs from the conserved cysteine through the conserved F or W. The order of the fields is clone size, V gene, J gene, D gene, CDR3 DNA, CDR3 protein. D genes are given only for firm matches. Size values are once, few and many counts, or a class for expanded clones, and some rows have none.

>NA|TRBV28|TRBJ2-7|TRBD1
TGTGCCAGCAGTTTAGAGGGGCAGGGGGCGAGGGAGCAGTACTTC
CASSLEGQGAREQYF
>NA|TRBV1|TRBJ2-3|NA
TGCACCAGCAGCCCTCGACTAGCTGCAGATACGCAGTATTTT
CTSSPRLAADTQYF
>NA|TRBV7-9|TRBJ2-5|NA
TGTGCCAGCAGCTTGGAAGCAAAGACCCAGTACTTC
CASSLEAKTQYF
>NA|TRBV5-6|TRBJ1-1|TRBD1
TGTGCCAGCAGCTCGCCAACACAGGGGCTGAACACTGAAGCTTTCTTT
CASSSPTQGLNTEAFF
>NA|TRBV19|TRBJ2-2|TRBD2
TGTGCCGGAGGACTAGCGGGATCCGACACCGGGGAGCTGTTTTTT
CAGGLAGSDTGELFF
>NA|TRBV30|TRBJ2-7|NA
TGTGCCTGGAGATGGACAAGGCTCAGCTACGAGCAGTACTTC
CAWRWTRLSYEQYF
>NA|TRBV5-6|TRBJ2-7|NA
TGTGCCAGCAGCTCTGGGACAAATTACGAGCAGTACTTC
CASSSGTNYEQYF
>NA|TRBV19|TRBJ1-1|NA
TGTGCCAGTAGTATATCTAGGGGCACTGAAGCTTTCTTT
CASSISRGTEAFF
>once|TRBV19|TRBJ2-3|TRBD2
TGTGCCAGTAGTGCGCCCCCCCGCGGGAGGACAGATACGCAGTATTTT
CASSAPPRGRTDTQYF
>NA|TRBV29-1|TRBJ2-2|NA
TGCAGCGTTGATGCGACCGGGGAGCTGTTTTTT
CSVDATGELFF
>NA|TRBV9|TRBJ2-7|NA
TGTGCCAGCAGCGATCCCCAGGGAGCTGAGTCCGAGCAGTACTTC
CASSDPQGAESEQYF
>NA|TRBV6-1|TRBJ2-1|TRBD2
TGTGCCAGCAGTGAATGGGGATCTAGCGGGAGTGTGTACAATGAGCAGTTCTTC
CASSEWGSSGSVYNEQFF
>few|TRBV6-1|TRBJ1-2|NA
TGTGCCAGCACCCACGCAGGGGCGCCTGCTGGCTACACCTTC
CASTHAGAPAGYTF
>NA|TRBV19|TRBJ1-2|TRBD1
TGTGCCAGTACGCCGGGACAGGGGCCCTATGGCTACACCTTC
CASTPGQGPYGYTF
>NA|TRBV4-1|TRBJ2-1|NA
TGCGCCAGCAGCCAAAAGAAAACAGGGATCGGGTATGAGCAGTTCTTC
CASSQKKTGIGYEQFF
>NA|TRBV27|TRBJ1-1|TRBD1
TGTGCCAGCAGTTTGGGACAGACCTTTGAAGCTTTCTTT
CASSLGQTFEAFF
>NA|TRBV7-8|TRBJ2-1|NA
TGTGCCAGCAGCTTAGATCAGGGGGGGAGCTCCTACAATGAGCAGTTCTTC
CASSLDQGGSSYNEQFF
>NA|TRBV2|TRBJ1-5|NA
TGTGCCAGCGGATCATCGCTGATGGGGACCGATAGCAATCAGCCCCAGCATTTT
CASGSSLMGTDSNQPQHF
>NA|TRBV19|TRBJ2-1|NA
TGTGCCAGTAGTCAATTAGGGACGACCTACAATGAGCAGTTCTTC
CASSQLGTTYNEQFF
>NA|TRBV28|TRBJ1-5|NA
TGTGCCAGCAGGCCCTTGGGGATAAGTCAGCCCCAGCATTTT
CASRPLGISQPQHF
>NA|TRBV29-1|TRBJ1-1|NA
TGCAGCGTCTACGCCGGGAGGAACACTGAAGCTTTCTTT
CSVYAGRNTEAFF
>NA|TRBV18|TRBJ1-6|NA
TGTGCCAGCTCACCAGAACCTTTGGGGCAGGAAAGCCCGAGCTCCTATAATTCACCCCTCCACTTT
CASSPEPLGQESPSSYNSPLHF
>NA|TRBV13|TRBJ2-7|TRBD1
TGTGCCAGCAGCTCCACCGGGACAGGGAGGTTCGAGCAGTACTTC
CASSSTGTGRFEQYF
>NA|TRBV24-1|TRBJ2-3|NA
TGTGCCACCAGTTCCCTGGTGCACACAGATACGCAGTATTTT
CATSSLVHTDTQYF